Here is one TCR beta chain with its context. This record comes from a study of OX40 agonist ivuxolimab in advanced cancers. As for the study in general: Ivuxolimab, which patients received intravenously every 2 weeks, was dosed at 0.01 to 10 mg/kg.

Using immunoSEQ multiplex PCR, the repertoire was profiled, and TCRdb retains in-frame clones only, with some absent. The sample comprises roughly 70,000 clones, about 86% of which are singletons, and 0.65% to 0.9% rests with the top ten. This sequence originates from an adult with an advanced solid tumor such as melanoma, head and neck, liver or kidney cancer. Source: CD4+ or CD8+ T cells sorted from blood, taken in a trial of the OX40 agonist ivuxolimab.

For the CDR3, the DNA is TGTGCCAGCAGCTTAGGAGGCAGGGCCGACTACACCTTC. This codes for CASSLGGRADYTF. V is TRBV7-8 and J is TRBJ1-2; D is perhaps TRBD1 (5 bases). The V end was cut by 1 base, the J end by 10 bases, with 13 bases between. Per the germline V gene, CDR1 is SGHVS and CDR2 is FQNEAQ. This CDR3 region has 13 residues.